Included here is one TCR beta chain sequence, with context. Its specific antigen is unknown. Nothing much larger sits one base from this clone, and base qualities are not available. Vitiligo was considered stable when no change in lesions had been observed over the previous 6 months. Stable patients also had to lack confetti depigmentation, a clinical sign of active vitiligo. Any patient who had received treatment in the previous three months was excluded. PBMCs were isolated from heparinized blood by Ficoll density gradient centrifugation and then flash-frozen. This entry comes from a study of resident and recirculating memory T cells in vitiligo (dated by TCRdb to the late 2010s). Regarding the study in general: The study took epidermis from shave biopsies of two lesional and two nonlesional sites, plus PBMCs, from each of 3 stable vitiligo patients for TCR beta sequencing. The human TCR beta sequencing was designed to test whether specific clones found in lesional vitiligo skin differed from the clones found in nonlesional skin and in blood. Right before genomic DNA was extracted using the Qiagen DNeasy Blood & Tissue Kit, the samples were homogenized with no cell sorting step. What the authors observed across the whole study: Overlap and correlation analysis found no significant repertoire overlap between any two biopsies, even biopsies from the same patient, apart from each lesion compared with itself. Because TCR sequences were not shared across biopsy sites or across patients, the findings suggest that different lesions are infiltrated by different T cell clones, a pattern described as private specificity. Future mechanistic studies are needed so that the relative contributions of the lesion-infiltrating T cell clones and of human Trm versus Tcm pools can be evaluated. Clonality was not the same from one vitiligo lesion to another, and no unique dominant TCR clone turned up.

TCR beta chains were amplified from genomic DNA using the immunoSEQ hsTCRB kit. TCR beta libraries were sequenced on an Illumina MiSeq instrument by the immunoSEQ service. The paper's data handling went like this. Repertoire data were analyzed with the immunoSEQ Analyzer. TCRdb limited this immuneACCESS table to in-frame rearrangements with V and J called. A share of clones is missing; checked studies link under half to unresolved V genes, and the rest is unexplained. That table gives V, J and clone size, and the DNA gave D and trimming. For this sample there are 40,000 to 45,000 clones; around nine tenths appear just once. The ten largest clones represent 4.5% of the sample. The CDR3 runs 14 amino acids, cysteine and phenylalanine included. Only the CDR3 region is kept as DNA, spanning 42 bases read in frame from base 1. V and J are truncated by 5 bases and 2 bases respectively, leaving an intervening sequence of 12 bases. The germline V gene specifies MDHEN as CDR1 and SYDVKM as CDR2.

This receptor was taken from a male donor with vitiligo. The specimen was blood. The chain was built from TRBV28 and TRBJ1-1, and possibly TRBD1, on 5 matching bases. The CDR3 amino acid sequence is: CASSRSGGNTEAFF. The bases read TGTGCCAGCAGTCGTTCGGGGGGAAACACTGAAGCTTTCTTT.